This TCR beta chain originates from a study of molecular identifiers for immune sequencing clone quantification. Study-wide points: Whereas naive cells kept under 1% of molecules in clones above 20 RNA copies, such clones held over 98% in effectors.

Via MiXCR, TCRdb re-called the PCR reads, giving one row per CDR3 protein. The sample contains more than 450,000 distinct CDR3 sequences, around 25% of which appear only once. This clonotype was seen a handful of times. The target antigen is unknown. The germline V and J ends were trimmed by 0 bases and 9 bases, with 9 bases remaining between them. This CDR3 has 13 amino acids. CDR1 and CDR2 from the germline V gene are SGHAT and FQNNGV. The sequenced material came from naive CD8+ T cells from blood, with Jurkat cell RNA spiked in. Subset meaning: FACS-sorted CD8+CD4-CCR7+CD45RA+ naive T cells. The TCR comes from a human donor in good health. Some libraries in this study had Jurkat cell RNA spiked in. The chain couples TRBV11-2 to TRBJ2-1; D is unclear. The CDR3: CASSLDGAIEQFF. CDR3 sequence (DNA): TGTGCCAGCAGCTTAGATGGAGCAATTGAGCAGTTCTTC.